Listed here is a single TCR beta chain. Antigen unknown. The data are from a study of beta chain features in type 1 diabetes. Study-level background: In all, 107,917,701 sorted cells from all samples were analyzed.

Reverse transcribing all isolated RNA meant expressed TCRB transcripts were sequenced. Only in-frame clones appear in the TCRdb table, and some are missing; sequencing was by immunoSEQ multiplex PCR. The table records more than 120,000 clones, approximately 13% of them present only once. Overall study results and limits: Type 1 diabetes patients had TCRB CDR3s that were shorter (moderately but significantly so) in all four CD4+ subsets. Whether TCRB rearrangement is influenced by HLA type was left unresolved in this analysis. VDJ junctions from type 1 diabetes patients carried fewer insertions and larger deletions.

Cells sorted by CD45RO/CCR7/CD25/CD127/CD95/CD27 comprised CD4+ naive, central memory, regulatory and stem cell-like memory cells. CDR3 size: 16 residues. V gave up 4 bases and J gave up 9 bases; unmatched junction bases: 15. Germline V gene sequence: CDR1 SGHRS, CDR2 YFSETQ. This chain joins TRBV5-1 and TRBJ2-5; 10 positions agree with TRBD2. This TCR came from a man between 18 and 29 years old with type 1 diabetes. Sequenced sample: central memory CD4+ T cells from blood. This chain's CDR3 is CASSQGAGGLHRAQYF. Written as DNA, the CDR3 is TGCGCCAGCAGCCAAGGAGCGGGGGGGCTCCATCGTGCCCAGTACTTC.